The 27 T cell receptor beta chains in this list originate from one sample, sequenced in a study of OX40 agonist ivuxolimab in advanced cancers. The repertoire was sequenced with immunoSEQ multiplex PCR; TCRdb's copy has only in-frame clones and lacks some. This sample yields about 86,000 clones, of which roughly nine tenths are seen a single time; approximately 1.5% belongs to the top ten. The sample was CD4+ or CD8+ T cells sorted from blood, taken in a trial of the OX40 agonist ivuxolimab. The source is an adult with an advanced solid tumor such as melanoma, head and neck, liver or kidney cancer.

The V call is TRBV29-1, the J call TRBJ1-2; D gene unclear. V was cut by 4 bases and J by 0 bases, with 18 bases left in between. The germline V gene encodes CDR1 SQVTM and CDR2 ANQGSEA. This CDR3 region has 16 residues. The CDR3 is CSVVRETQTPNYGYTF. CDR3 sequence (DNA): TGCAGCGTTGTCCGAGAGACCCAAACCCCTAACTATGGCTACACCTTC.

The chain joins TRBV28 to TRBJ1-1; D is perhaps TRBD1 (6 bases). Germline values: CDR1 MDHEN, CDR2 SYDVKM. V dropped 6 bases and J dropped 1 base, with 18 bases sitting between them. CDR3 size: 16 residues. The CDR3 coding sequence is TGTGCCAGCAGCTACCTTCGGGACACCACGAACACTGAAGCTTTCTTT. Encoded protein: CASSYLRDTTNTEAFF.

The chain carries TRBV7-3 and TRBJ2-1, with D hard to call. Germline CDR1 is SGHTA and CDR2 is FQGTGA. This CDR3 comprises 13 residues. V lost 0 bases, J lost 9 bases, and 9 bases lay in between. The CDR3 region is CASSLTSQAEQFF. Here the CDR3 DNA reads TGTGCCAGCAGCTTAACTAGCCAGGCTGAGCAGTTCTTC.

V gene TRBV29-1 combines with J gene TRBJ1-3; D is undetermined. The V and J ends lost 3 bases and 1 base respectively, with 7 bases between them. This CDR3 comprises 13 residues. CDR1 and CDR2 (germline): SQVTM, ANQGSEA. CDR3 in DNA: TGCAGCGTTGATGTGCTATCTGGAAACACCATATATTTT. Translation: CSVDVLSGNTIYF.

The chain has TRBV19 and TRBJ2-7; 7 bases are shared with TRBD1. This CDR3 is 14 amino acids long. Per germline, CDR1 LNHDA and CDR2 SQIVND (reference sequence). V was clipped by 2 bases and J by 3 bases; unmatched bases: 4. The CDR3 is CASSITRDSYEQYF. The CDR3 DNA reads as TGTGCCAGTAGTATAACCCGGGACAGCTACGAGCAGTACTTC.

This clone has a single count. The CDR3 spells CASSLAARVGTGELFF. The CDR3 DNA reads TGTGCCAGCAGCTTAGCGGCCAGGGTAGGGACCGGGGAGCTGTTTTTT. The rearrangement uses TRBV7-9 and TRBJ2-2; perhaps TRBD1 as D (5 bases). Germline CDR1 and CDR2: SEHNR and FQNEAQ (reference sequence). The length of the CDR3 is 16 residues. V was pared by 0 bases and J by 5 bases, with 13 bases between. Drawing the rest from reference TRBV7-9 and TRBJ2-2, the complete variable domain is DTGVSQNPRHKITKRGQNVTFRCDPISEHNRLYWYRQTLGQGPEFLTYFQNEAQLEKSRLLSDRFSAERPKGSFSTLEIQRTEQGDSAMYLCASSLAARVGTGELFFGEGSRLTVL.

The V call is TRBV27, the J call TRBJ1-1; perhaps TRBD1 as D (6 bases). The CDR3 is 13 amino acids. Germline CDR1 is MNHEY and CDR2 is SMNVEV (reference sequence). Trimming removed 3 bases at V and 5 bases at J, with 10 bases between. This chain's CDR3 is CASSFKGGTEAFF. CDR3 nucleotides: TGTGCCAGCAGTTTTAAGGGGGGGACTGAAGCTTTCTTT.

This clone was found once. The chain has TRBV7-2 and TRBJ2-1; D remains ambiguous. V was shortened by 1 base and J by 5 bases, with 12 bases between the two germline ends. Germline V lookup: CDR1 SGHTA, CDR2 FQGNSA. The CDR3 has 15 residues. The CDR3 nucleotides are TGTGCCAGCAGCTTAGGTTTGACTTTCAACAATGAGCAGTTCTTC. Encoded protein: CASSLGLTFNNEQFF.

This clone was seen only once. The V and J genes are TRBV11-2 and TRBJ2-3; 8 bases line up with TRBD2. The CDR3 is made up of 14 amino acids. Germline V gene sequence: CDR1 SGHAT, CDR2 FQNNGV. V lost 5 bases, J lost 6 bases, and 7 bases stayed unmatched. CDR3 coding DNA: TGTGCCAGCAGCCCTGGGACTAGTGCCGATACGCAGTATTTT. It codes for CASSPGTSADTQYF.

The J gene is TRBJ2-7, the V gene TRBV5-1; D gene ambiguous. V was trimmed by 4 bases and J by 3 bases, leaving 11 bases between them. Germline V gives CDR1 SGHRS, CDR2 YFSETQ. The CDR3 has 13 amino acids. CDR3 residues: CASSQVPGYEQYF. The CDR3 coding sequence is TGCGCCAGCAGCCAGGTGCCCGGCTACGAGCAGTACTTC.

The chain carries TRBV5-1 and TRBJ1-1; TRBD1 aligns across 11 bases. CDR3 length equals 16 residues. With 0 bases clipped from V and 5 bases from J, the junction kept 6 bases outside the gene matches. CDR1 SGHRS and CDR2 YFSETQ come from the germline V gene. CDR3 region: CASSLVDRGRATEAFF. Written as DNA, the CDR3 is TGCGCCAGCAGCTTGGTGGACAGGGGGCGCGCGACTGAAGCTTTCTTT.

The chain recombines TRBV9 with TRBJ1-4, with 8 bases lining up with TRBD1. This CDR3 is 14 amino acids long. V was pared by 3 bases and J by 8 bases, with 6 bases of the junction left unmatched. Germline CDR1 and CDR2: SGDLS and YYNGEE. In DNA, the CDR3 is TGTGCCAGCAGCGCCTCAGGGGGCGGAGAAAAACTGTTTTTT. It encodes CASSASGGGEKLFF. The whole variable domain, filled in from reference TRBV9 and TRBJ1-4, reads DSGVTQTPKHLITATGQRVTLRCSPRSGDLSVYWYQQSLDQGLQFLIQYYNGEERAKGNILERFSAQQFPDLHSELNLSSLELGDSALYFCASSASGGGEKLFFGSGTQLSVL.

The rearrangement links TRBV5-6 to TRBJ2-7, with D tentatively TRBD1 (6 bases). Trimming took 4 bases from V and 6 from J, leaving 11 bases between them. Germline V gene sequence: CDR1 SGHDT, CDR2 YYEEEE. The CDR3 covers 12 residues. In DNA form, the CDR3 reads TGTGCCAGCAGCCGGGACATTTCCGAGCAGTACTTC. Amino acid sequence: CASSRDISEQYF.

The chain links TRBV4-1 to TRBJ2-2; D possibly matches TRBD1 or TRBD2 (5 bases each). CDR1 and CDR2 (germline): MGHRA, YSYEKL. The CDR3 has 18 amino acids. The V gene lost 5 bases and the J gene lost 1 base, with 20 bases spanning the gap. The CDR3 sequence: CASSFSQPGPVNTGELFF. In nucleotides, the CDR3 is TGCGCCAGCAGCTTTTCACAACCGGGACCGGTGAACACCGGGGAGCTGTTTTTT.

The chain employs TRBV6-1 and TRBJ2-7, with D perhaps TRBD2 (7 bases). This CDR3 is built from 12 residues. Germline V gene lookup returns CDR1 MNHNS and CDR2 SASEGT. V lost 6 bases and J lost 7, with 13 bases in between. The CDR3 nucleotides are TGTGCCAGCAGAGAAAGGGGGGGAGAGCAGTACTTC. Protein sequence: CASRERGGEQYF.

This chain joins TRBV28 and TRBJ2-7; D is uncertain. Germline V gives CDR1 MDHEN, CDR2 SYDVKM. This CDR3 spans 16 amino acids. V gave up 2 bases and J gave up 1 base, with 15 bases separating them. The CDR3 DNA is TGTGCCAGCAGTTTAATCCCACATCCCATTTCCTACGAGCAGTACTTC. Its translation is CASSLIPHPISYEQYF.

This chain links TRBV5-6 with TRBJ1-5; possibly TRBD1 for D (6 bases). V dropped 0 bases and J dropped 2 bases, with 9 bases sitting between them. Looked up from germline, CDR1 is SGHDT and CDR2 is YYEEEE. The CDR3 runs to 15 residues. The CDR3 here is CASSLGAGGNQPQHF. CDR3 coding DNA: TGTGCCAGCAGCTTGGGGGCAGGGGGCAATCAGCCCCAGCATTTT.

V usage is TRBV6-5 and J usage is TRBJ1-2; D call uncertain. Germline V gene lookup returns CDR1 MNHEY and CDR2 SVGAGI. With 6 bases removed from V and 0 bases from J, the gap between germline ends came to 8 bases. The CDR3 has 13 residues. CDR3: CASSYTANYGYTF. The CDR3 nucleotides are TGTGCCAGCAGCTATACAGCTAACTATGGCTACACCTTC.

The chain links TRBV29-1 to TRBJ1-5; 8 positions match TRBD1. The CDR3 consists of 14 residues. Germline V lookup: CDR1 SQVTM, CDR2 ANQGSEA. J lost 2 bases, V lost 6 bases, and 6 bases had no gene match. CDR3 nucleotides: TGCAGCGTCGGGGACAGGAGCGGCAATCAGCCCCAGCATTTT. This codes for CSVGDRSGNQPQHF. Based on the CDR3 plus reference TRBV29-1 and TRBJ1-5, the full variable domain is SAVISQKPSRDICQRGTSLTIQCQVDSQVTMMFWYRQQPGQSLTLIATANQGSEATYESGFVIDKFPISRPNLTFSTLTVSNMSPEDSSIYLCSVGDRSGNQPQHFGDGTRLSIL.

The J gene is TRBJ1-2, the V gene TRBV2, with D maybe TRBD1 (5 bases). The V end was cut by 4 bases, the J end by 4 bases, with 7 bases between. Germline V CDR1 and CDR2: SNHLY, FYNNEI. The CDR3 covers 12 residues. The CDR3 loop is CASSGQSYGYTF. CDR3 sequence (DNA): TGTGCCAGCAGTGGACAGAGCTATGGCTACACCTTC.

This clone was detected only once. CDR3 sequence (DNA): TGTGCCAGCAGCTTAGCCATAGTTGAGGACTACGAGCAGTACTTC. Its protein is CASSLAIVEDYEQYF. The chain is built from TRBV11-2 and TRBJ2-7; D uncertain. The germline CDR1 and CDR2 sequences are SGHAT and FQNNGV. This CDR3 contains 15 residues. With 1 base removed from V and 3 bases from J, the gap between germline ends came to 13 bases.

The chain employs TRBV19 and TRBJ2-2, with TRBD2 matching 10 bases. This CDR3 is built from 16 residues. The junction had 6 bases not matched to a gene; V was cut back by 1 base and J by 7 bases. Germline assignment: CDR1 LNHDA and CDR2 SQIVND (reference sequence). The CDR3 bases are TGTGCCAGTAGTATAGGTCCTAGCGGGGGCAACGGGGAGCTGTTTTTT. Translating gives CASSIGPSGGNGELFF. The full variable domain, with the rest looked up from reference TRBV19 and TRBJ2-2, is DGGITQSPKYLFRKEGQNVTLSCEQNLNHDAMYWYRQDPGQGLRLIYYSQIVNDFQKGDIAEGYSVSREKKESFPLTVTSAQKNPTAFYLCASSIGPSGGNGELFFGEGSRLTVL.

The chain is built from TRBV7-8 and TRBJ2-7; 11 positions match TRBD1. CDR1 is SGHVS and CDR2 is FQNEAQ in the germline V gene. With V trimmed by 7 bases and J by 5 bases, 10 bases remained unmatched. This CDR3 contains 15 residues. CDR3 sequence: CASNRAGDRGDEQYF. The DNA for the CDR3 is TGTGCCAGCAACAGGGCGGGGGACAGGGGGGACGAGCAGTACTTC.

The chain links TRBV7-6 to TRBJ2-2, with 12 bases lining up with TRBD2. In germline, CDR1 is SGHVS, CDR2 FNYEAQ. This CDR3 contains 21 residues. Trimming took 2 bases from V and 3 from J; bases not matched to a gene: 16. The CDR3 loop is CASSLPSMTSGRGIDTGELFF. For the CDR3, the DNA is TGTGCCAGCAGCTTACCAAGCATGACTAGCGGGAGAGGGATCGACACCGGGGAGCTGTTTTTT.

This chain's CDR3 is CASSWGTASTQHF. The CDR3 DNA follows: TGTGCCAGCAGCTGGGGGACAGCCTCTACCCAGCATTTT. The chain combines TRBV5-6 with TRBJ1-5, with 7 nucleotides matching TRBD1. V shed 3 bases, J shed 11 bases, and the junction held 8 bases outside the gene matches. The CDR3 runs 13 residues. Germline lookup yields CDR1 SGHDT and CDR2 YYEEEE.

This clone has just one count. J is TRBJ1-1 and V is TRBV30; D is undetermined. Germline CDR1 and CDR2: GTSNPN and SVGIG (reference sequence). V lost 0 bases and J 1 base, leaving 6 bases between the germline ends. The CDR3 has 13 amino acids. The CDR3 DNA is TGTGCCTGGAGTGTTCAGCAGAACACTGAAGCTTTCTTT. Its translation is CAWSVQQNTEAFF.

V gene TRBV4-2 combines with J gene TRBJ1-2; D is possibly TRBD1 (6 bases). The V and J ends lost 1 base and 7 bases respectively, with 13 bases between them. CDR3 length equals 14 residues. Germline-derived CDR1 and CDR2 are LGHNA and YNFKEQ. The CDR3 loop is CASSQARTGFGYTF. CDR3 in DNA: TGTGCCAGCAGCCAAGCCCGAACAGGGTTTGGCTACACCTTC.